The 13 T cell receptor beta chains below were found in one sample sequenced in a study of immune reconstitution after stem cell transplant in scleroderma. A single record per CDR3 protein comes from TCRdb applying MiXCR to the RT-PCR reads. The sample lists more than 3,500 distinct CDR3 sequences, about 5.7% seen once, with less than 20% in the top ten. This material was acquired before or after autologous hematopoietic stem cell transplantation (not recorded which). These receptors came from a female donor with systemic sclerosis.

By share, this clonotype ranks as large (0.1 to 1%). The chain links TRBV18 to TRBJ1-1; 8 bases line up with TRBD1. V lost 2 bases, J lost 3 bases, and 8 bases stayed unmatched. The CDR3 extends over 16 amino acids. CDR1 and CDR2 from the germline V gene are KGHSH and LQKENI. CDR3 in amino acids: CASSPSLGQGDTEAFF. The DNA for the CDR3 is TGTGCCAGCTCACCAAGTTTAGGACAGGGAGACACTGAAGCTTTCTTT. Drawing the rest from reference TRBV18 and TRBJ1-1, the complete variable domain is NAGVMQNPRHLVRRRGQEARLRCSPMKGHSHVYWYRQLPEEGLKFMVYLQKENIIDESGMPKERFSAEFPKEGPSILRIQQVVRGDSAAYFCASSPSLGQGDTEAFFGQGTRLTVV.

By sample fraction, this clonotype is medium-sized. The DNA for the CDR3 is TGTGCCACCGGACCGACAGCAGCCAAAAACATTCAGTACTTC. It codes for CATGPTAAKNIQYF. The chain links TRBV10-3 to TRBJ2-4; tentatively, D is TRBD1 (5 bases). From germline, CDR1 is ENHRY and CDR2 SYGVKD. V lost 10 bases and J 0 bases, leaving 13 bases between the germline ends. There are 14 residues in the CDR3.

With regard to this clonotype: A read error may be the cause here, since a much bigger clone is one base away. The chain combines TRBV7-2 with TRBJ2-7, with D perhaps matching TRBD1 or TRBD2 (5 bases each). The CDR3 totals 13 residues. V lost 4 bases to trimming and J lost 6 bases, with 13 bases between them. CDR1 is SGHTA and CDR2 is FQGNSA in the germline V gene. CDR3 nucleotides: TGTGCCAGCAGCTCCAGACGGGGCCGCGAGCAGTACTTC. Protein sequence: CASSSRRGREQYF.

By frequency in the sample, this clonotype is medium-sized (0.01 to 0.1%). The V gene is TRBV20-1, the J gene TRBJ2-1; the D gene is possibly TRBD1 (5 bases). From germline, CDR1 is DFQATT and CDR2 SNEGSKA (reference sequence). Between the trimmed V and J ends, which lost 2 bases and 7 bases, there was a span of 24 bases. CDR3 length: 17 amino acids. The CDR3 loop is CSARKKLGQRTFNEQFF. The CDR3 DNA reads TGCAGTGCTAGAAAAAAGCTGGGGCAGAGGACCTTTAATGAGCAGTTCTTC.

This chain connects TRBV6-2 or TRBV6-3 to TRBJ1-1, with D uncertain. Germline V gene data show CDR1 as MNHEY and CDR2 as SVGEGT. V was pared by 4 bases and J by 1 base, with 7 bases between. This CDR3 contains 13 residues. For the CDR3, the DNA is TGTGCCAGCAGTTTAACAGAGAACACTGAAGCTTTCTTT. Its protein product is CASSLTENTEAFF.

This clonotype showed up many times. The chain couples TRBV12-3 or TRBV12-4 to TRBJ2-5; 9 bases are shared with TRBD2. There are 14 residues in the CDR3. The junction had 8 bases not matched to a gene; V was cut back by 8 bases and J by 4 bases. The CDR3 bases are TGTGCCAGCTCCTACCGTAGCGGGGGAGAGACCCAGTACTTC. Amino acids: CASSYRSGGETQYF.

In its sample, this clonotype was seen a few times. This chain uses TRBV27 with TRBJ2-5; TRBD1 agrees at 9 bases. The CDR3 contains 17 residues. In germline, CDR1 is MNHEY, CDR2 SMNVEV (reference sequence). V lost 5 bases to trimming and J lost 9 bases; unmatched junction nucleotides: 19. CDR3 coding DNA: TGTGCCAGCAGTACTCGGACAGGGGTGGGTCACGCAAGAGCCCAGTACTTC. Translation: CASSTRTGVGHARAQYF.

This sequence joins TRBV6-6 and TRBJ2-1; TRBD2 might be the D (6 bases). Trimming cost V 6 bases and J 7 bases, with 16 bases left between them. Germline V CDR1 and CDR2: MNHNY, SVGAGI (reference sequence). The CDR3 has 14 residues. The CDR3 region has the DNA TGTGCCAGCAGCGGCGCCCCGCTAGCGAATGAGCAGTTCTTC. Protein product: CASSGAPLANEQFF.

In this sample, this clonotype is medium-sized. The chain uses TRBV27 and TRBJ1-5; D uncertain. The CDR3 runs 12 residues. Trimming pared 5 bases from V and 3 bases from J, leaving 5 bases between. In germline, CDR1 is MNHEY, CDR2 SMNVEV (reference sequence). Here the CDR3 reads CASSHPNQPQHF. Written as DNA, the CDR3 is TGTGCCAGCAGTCACCCCAATCAGCCCCAGCATTTT.

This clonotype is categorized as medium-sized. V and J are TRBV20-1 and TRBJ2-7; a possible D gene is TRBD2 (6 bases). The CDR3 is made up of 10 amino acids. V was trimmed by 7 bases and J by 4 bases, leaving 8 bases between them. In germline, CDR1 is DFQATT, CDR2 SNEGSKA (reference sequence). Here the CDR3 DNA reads TGCAGTGTTGGAGGGTACGAGCAGTACTTC. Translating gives CSVGGYEQYF.

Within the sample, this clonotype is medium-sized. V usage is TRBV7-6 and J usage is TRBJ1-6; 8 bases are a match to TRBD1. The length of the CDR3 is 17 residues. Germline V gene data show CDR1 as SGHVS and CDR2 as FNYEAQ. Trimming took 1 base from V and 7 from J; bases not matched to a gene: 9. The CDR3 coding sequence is TGTGCCAGCAGCTTAGGCACCCCGGGACAGGTCAATTCACCCCTCCACTTT. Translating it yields CASSLGTPGQVNSPLHF.

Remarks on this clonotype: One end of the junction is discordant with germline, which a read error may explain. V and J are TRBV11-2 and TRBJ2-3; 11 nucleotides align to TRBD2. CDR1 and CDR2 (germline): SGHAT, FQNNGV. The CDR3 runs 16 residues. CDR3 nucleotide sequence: TGTGCCAGCAGCTTAGGAACGACTAGCGGGGCAGATGCGCAGTATTTT. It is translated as CASSLGTTSGADAQYF.

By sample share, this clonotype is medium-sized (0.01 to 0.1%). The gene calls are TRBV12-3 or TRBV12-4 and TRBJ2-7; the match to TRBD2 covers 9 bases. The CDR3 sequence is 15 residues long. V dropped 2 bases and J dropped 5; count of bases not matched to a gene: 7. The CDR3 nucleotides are TGTGCCAGCAGTTTAACAGCGGGGGGACTTGACGAGCAGTACTTC. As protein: CASSLTAGGLDEQYF.